These T cell receptor beta chains were read from a single sample in a study of shared clonotypes between healthy human individuals. Libraries were prepared by immunoSEQ multiplex PCR; TCRdb keeps only in-frame clonotypes and omits some of them. The repertoire includes about 1.5 million clones, around 98% of them detected once, and about 0.42% sits in the top ten. The specimen sequenced was naive CD4+ T cells sorted from blood. These receptors all stem from a man aged 25-45 years in good health. Both conserved end residues are part of each CDR3. D genes are given only for firm matches. The listing skips clone size in some rows; elsewhere it reads once, few, many or a size class.

V gene: TRBV19; clone size: .; J gene: TRBJ2-5; D gene: .; CDR3 protein: CASSIRGQETQYF; CDR3 DNA: TGTGCCAGTAGTATCAGGGGCCAAGAGACCCAGTACTTC
V gene: TRBV27; clone size: .; J gene: TRBJ1-2; D gene: TRBD1; CDR3 protein: CASSRQGNYGYTF; CDR3 DNA: TGTGCCAGCAGTAGACAGGGAAACTATGGCTACACCTTC
V gene: TRBV29-1; clone size: .; J gene: TRBJ1-2; D gene: .; CDR3 protein: CSVEDRAANHYGYTF; CDR3 DNA: TGCAGCGTTGAAGATAGGGCAGCTAACCACTATGGCTACACCTTC
V gene: TRBV28; clone size: .; J gene: TRBJ2-7; D gene: .; CDR3 protein: CASSSPQPPQYF; CDR3 DNA: TGTGCCAGCAGCTCCCCCCAGCCACCGCAGTACTTC
V gene: TRBV6-5; clone size: .; J gene: TRBJ1-5; D gene: TRBD1; CDR3 protein: CASRRGDSRYQPQHF; CDR3 DNA: TGTGCCAGCAGGCGTGGGGACAGTCGATATCAGCCCCAGCATTTT
V gene: TRBV7-9; clone size: .; J gene: TRBJ2-5; D gene: TRBD2; CDR3 protein: CASSPGLAGILQETQYF; CDR3 DNA: TGTGCCAGCAGCCCGGGACTAGCGGGTATACTACAAGAGACCCAGTACTTC
V gene: TRBV7-9; clone size: .; J gene: TRBJ2-1; D gene: TRBD2; CDR3 protein: CASSLKLAGGNEQFF; CDR3 DNA: TGTGCCAGCAGTTTAAAACTAGCGGGAGGAAATGAGCAGTTCTTC
V gene: TRBV9; clone size: .; J gene: TRBJ1-2; D gene: .; CDR3 protein: CASSVATGPGDYGYTF; CDR3 DNA: TGTGCCAGCAGCGTAGCTACGGGGCCGGGGGACTATGGCTACACCTTC
V gene: TRBV7-8; clone size: .; J gene: TRBJ1-5; D gene: .; CDR3 protein: CASSLQGFDNQPQHF; CDR3 DNA: TGTGCCAGCAGCTTGCAGGGATTCGACAATCAGCCCCAGCATTTT
V gene: TRBV27; clone size: .; J gene: TRBJ2-2; D gene: TRBD2; CDR3 protein: CASTRTSGSGSTGELFF; CDR3 DNA: TGTGCCAGCACCCGGACTAGCGGGAGTGGGAGCACCGGGGAGCTGTTTTTT
V gene: TRBV9; clone size: .; J gene: TRBJ2-5; D gene: TRBD1; CDR3 protein: CASSGTGEVTQYF; CDR3 DNA: TGTGCCAGCTCGGGGACAGGGGAGGTGACCCAGTACTTC
V gene: TRBV7-9; clone size: .; J gene: TRBJ2-2; D gene: TRBD1; CDR3 protein: CASSGRDRVLTGELFF; CDR3 DNA: TGTGCCAGCAGCGGCCGGGACAGAGTTCTCACCGGGGAGCTGTTTTTT
V gene: TRBV28; clone size: .; J gene: TRBJ2-7; D gene: TRBD2; CDR3 protein: CASSLWPGTSGGSYEQYF; CDR3 DNA: TGTGCCAGCAGTTTATGGCCTGGGACTAGCGGCGGATCCTACGAGCAGTACTTC
V gene: TRBV5-5; clone size: .; J gene: TRBJ2-1; D gene: .; CDR3 protein: CASSPHPDEQFF; CDR3 DNA: TGTGCCAGCAGCCCCCACCCGGATGAGCAGTTCTTC
V gene: TRBV11-3; clone size: .; J gene: TRBJ2-7; D gene: .; CDR3 protein: CASSLGGANSYEQYF; CDR3 DNA: TGTGCCAGCAGCTTGGGAGGCGCAAACTCCTACGAGCAGTACTTC
V gene: TRBV28; clone size: .; J gene: TRBJ2-3; D gene: TRBD1; CDR3 protein: CASSLTGGTDTQYF; CDR3 DNA: TGTGCCAGCAGTTTAACAGGGGGCACAGATACGCAGTATTTT
V gene: TRBV10-2; clone size: .; J gene: TRBJ1-5; D gene: .; CDR3 protein: CASSESGNQPQHF; CDR3 DNA: TGCGCCAGCAGTGAGTCGGGCAATCAGCCCCAGCATTTT
V gene: TRBV5-1; clone size: .; J gene: TRBJ2-5; D gene: .; CDR3 protein: CASSLLGGLQETQYF; CDR3 DNA: TGCGCCAGCAGCTTGCTGGGGGGTCTTCAAGAGACCCAGTACTTC
V gene: TRBV28; clone size: .; J gene: TRBJ1-4; D gene: .; CDR3 protein: CASSTPGSEKLFF; CDR3 DNA: TGTGCCAGCAGTACCCCTGGATCGGAAAAACTGTTTTTT
V gene: TRBV27; clone size: .; J gene: TRBJ1-1; D gene: TRBD1; CDR3 protein: CASTARRGLVNTEAFF; CDR3 DNA: TGTGCCAGCACCGCGCGCAGGGGGCTCGTGAACACTGAAGCTTTCTTT
V gene: TRBV18; clone size: .; J gene: TRBJ2-7; D gene: TRBD2; CDR3 protein: CASSPSASGRPEQYF; CDR3 DNA: TGTGCCAGCTCACCATCCGCTAGCGGGAGACCGGAGCAGTACTTC
V gene: TRBV7-2; clone size: .; J gene: TRBJ1-5; D gene: .; CDR3 protein: CASSRDTNQPQHF; CDR3 DNA: TGTGCCAGCAGCCGGGACACGAACCAGCCCCAGCATTTT
V gene: TRBV27; clone size: once; J gene: TRBJ2-5; D gene: TRBD2; CDR3 protein: CASSLSGRWETQYF; CDR3 DNA: TGTGCCAGCAGTTTAAGCGGGAGATGGGAGACCCAGTACTTC
V gene: TRBV18; clone size: .; J gene: TRBJ2-5; D gene: TRBD1; CDR3 protein: CASSFYRGQETQYF; CDR3 DNA: TGTGCCAGCTCATTCTACAGGGGGCAAGAGACCCAGTACTTC
V gene: TRBV18; clone size: .; J gene: TRBJ2-7; D gene: .; CDR3 protein: CASSPRGTYTYEQYF; CDR3 DNA: TGTGCCAGCTCACCACGCGGTACCTATACCTACGAGCAGTACTTC
V gene: TRBV10-1; clone size: .; J gene: TRBJ2-1; D gene: TRBD2; CDR3 protein: CASSAAGGYNEQFF; CDR3 DNA: TGCGCCAGCAGTGCAGCGGGAGGGTACAATGAGCAGTTCTTC
V gene: TRBV28; clone size: .; J gene: TRBJ1-2; D gene: TRBD1; CDR3 protein: CAIRTGGDIWGYTF; CDR3 DNA: TGTGCCATACGGACAGGGGGTGACATATGGGGCTACACCTTC
V gene: TRBV5-1; clone size: .; J gene: TRBJ2-3; D gene: .; CDR3 protein: CASSRHDRRSTDTQYF; CDR3 DNA: TGCGCCAGCAGCCGACACGACAGGCGTAGCACAGATACGCAGTATTTT
V gene: TRBV14; clone size: once; J gene: TRBJ2-1; D gene: .; CDR3 protein: CASSQALSSYNEQFF; CDR3 DNA: TGTGCCAGCAGCCAAGCGCTAAGCTCCTACAATGAGCAGTTCTTC
V gene: TRBV19; clone size: .; J gene: TRBJ2-1; D gene: TRBD2; CDR3 protein: CASNILAGGRSEQFF; CDR3 DNA: TGTGCCAGTAACATACTAGCGGGAGGGCGTTCTGAGCAGTTCTTC
V gene: TRBV7-2; clone size: .; J gene: TRBJ1-5; D gene: TRBD1; CDR3 protein: CASSLASTGADQPQHF; CDR3 DNA: TGTGCCAGCAGCTTAGCGTCAACAGGGGCGGATCAGCCCCAGCATTTT
V gene: TRBV29-1; clone size: .; J gene: TRBJ1-1; D gene: TRBD1; CDR3 protein: CSVSGQANTEAFF; CDR3 DNA: TGCAGCGTTTCGGGACAGGCGAACACTGAAGCTTTCTTT
V gene: TRBV6-5; clone size: .; J gene: TRBJ2-7; D gene: .; CDR3 protein: CASSYTGSEQYF; CDR3 DNA: TGTGCCAGCAGTTACACGGGGAGCGAGCAGTACTTC
V gene: TRBV5-1; clone size: .; J gene: TRBJ1-1; D gene: .; CDR3 protein: CASSLDPLPNTEAFF; CDR3 DNA: TGCGCCAGCAGCTTGGATCCGCTACCGAACACTGAAGCTTTCTTT
V gene: TRBV7-9; clone size: .; J gene: TRBJ1-1; D gene: .; CDR3 protein: CASSLGGAEAFF; CDR3 DNA: TGTGCCAGCAGCTTAGGAGGGGCTGAAGCTTTCTTT
V gene: TRBV5-4; clone size: .; J gene: TRBJ1-2; D gene: TRBD1; CDR3 protein: CASSSRGENYGYTF; CDR3 DNA: TGTGCCAGCAGCTCCAGGGGGGAAAACTATGGCTACACCTTC
V gene: TRBV27; clone size: once; J gene: TRBJ2-1; D gene: TRBD2; CDR3 protein: CASSPTRLAGGYYNAQFF; CDR3 DNA: TGTGCCAGCAGTCCCACAAGGCTAGCGGGAGGTTACTACAATGCGCAGTTCTTC
V gene: TRBV18; clone size: .; J gene: TRBJ1-2; D gene: .; CDR3 protein: CASSPLGLKNYGYTF; CDR3 DNA: TGTGCCAGCTCACCACTGGGACTGAAGAACTATGGCTACACCTTC
V gene: TRBV11-2; clone size: .; J gene: TRBJ2-7; D gene: TRBD2; CDR3 protein: CASSLPQAGVSYEQYF; CDR3 DNA: TGTGCCAGCAGCCTCCCACAAGCGGGAGTCTCCTACGAGCAGTACTTC
V gene: TRBV4-1; clone size: .; J gene: TRBJ2-7; D gene: .; CDR3 protein: CASSQDKGSRGGASDEQYF; CDR3 DNA: TGCGCCAGCAGCCAAGATAAGGGTTCAAGGGGCGGGGCATCGGACGAGCAGTACTTC